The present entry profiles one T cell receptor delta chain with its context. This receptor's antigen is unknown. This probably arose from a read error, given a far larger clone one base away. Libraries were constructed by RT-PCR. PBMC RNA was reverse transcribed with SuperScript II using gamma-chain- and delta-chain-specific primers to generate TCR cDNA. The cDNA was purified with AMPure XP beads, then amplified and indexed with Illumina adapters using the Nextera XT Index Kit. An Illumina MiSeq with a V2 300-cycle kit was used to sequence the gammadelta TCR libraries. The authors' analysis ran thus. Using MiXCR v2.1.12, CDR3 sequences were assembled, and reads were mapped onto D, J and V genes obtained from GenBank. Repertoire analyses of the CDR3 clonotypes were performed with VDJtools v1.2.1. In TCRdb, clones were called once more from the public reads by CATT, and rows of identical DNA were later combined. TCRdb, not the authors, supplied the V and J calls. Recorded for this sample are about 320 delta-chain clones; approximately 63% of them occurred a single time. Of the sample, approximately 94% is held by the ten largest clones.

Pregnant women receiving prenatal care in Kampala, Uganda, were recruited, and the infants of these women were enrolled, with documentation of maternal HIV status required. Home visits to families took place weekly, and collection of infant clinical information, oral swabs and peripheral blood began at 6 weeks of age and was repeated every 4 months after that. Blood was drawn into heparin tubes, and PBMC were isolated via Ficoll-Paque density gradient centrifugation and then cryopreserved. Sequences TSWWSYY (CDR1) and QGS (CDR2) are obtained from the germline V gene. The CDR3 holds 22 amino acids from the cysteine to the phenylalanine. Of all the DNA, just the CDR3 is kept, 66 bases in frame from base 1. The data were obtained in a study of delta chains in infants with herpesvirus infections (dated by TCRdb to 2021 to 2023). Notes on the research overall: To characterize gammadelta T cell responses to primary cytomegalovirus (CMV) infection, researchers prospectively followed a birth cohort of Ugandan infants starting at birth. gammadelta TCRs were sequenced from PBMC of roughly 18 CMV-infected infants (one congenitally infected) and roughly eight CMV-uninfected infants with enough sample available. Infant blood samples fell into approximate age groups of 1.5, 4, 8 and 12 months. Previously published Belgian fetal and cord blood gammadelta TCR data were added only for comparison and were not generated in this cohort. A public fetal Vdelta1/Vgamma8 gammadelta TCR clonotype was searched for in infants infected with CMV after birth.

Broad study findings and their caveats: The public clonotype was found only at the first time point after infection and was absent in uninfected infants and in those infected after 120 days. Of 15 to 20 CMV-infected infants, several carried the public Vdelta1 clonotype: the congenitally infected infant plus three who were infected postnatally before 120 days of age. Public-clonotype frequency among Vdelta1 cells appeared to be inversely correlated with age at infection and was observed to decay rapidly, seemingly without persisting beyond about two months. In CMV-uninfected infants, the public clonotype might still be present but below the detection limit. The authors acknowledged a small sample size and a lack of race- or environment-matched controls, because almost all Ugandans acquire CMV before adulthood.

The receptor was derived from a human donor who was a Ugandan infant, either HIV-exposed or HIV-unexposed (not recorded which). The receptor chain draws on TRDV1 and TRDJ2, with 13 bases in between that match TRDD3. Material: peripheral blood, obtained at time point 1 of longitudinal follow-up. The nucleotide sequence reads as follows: TGTGCTCTTGGGGAACTAGGGGGACCGTACTGGGGGATACGCGAGGGGACAACACAACTCTTCTTT. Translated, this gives CALGELGGPYWGIREGTTQLFF.